The entry below gives a single TCR beta chain sequence along with its context. This specimen belongs to a study of blood T cell repertoires in COVID-19. As for the study in general: The study drew acute and convalescent COVID-19 samples from the United States, Italy and Spain. PBMCs, B-cell-depleted T cells, or T cells provided the cDNA or gDNA that made up the material.

The authors' processing: Scientists estimated how many nucleated cells there were by amplifying reference gene primers. Generated by immunoSEQ multiplex PCR, the TCRdb table keeps only in-frame clones and is missing some. The DNA gave D and trimming, while V, J and clone size come from that table. Of about 210,000 clones listed, approximately 84% are singletons. Germline V gives CDR1 MDHEN, CDR2 SYDVKM. The CDR3 consists of 13 residues. V lost 8 bases to trimming and J lost 12 bases; unmatched junction nucleotides: 12. The receptor was isolated from a woman aged 50 to 60 with active or convalescent COVID-19. The sequencing sample was made of peripheral blood. The rearrangement joins TRBV28 to TRBJ2-1; 8 positions agree with TRBD1. CDR3 residues: CASDGTGGRGQFF. The CDR3 DNA is TGTGCCAGCGACGGGACAGGTGGAAGAGGGCAGTTCTTC.